This TCR beta chain was captured in a study of T cells in Graves' hyperthyroidism and ophthalmopathy. There are 15 residues in the CDR3. V shed 6 bases and J shed 3 bases, with 15 bases lying between them. The germline CDR1 and CDR2 sequences are LGHDT and YNNKEL (reference sequence). Amplification yielded TCR beta CDR3 regions, with RNA transcripts as the source. The TCR CDR3 first-round RT-PCR relied on the HTBI primer set. TCRdb re-called the multiplex PCR reads through MiXCR, storing one row per CDR3 protein. The data contain about 420,000 distinct CDR3 sequences, 15% to 17% of them seen just once; the ten biggest clones take up around an eighth.

The sequence derives from a woman under 30 with Graves' hyperthyroidism. The genes are TRBV3-1 and TRBJ1-5, with D possibly being TRBD1 (5 bases). The sample consisted of blood. CDR3 in amino acids: CASSLWQDNNQPQHF. The CDR3 DNA follows: TGTGCCAGCAGTTTATGGCAGGACAACAATCAGCCCCAGCATTTT.